What follows describes a single T cell receptor (beta chain). Other nucleotide sequences in the sample specify the same CDR3. The data were obtained in a study of beta chain features in type 1 diabetes. V was clipped by 5 bases and J by 0 bases, with 5 bases between them. Germline values: CDR1 SGHTA, CDR2 FQGNSA. The CDR3 has 12 residues. Expressed TCRB transcripts were sequenced after all isolated RNA was converted to cDNA. Data came from immunoSEQ multiplex PCR; TCRdb stores just in-frame clones and leaves some out. The table records hundreds of thousands of clones, roughly a sixth of them present only once.

The sequence derives from a man aged 18 to 30 in good health. Material for sequencing was naive CD4+ T cells from blood. The rearrangement links TRBV7-2 to TRBJ2-7; D unresolved. For the CDR3, the DNA is TGTGCCAGCAGCCCGAACTCCTACGAGCAGTACTTC. It translates to CASSPNSYEQYF. The complete variable domain, with remaining parts taken from reference TRBV7-2 and TRBJ2-7, reads GAGVSQSPSNKVTEKGKDVELRCDPISGHTALYWYRQSLGQGLEFLIYFQGNSAPDKSGLPSDRFSAERTGGSVSTLTIQRTQQEDSAVYLCASSPNSYEQYFGPGTRLTVT.